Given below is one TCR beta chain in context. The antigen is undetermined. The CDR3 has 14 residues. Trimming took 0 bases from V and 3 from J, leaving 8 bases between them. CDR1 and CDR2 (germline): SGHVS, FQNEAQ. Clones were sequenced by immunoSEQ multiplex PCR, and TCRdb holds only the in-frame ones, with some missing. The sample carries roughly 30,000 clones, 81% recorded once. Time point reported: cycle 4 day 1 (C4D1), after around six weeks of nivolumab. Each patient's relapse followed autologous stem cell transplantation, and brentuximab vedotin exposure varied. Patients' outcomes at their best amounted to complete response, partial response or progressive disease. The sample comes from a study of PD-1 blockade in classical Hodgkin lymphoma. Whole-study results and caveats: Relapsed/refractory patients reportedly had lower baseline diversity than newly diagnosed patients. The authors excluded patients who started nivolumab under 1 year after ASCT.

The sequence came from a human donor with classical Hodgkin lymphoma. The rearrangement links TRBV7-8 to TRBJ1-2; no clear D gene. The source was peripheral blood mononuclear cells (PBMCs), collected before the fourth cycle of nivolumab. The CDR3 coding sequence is TGTGCCAGCAGCTTAGCCGGAGAGCACTATGGCTACACCTTC. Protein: CASSLAGEHYGYTF.